The present entry profiles one TCR beta chain with its context. Blood CD8+ and CD4+ T cells underwent high-throughput TCR beta sequencing. The multiple sclerosis controls, all treatment-naive patients, had relapsing-remitting disease that was stable or active. Reverse transcription used about 0.5 to 1 ug RNA and random hexamers. MiXCR, applied by TCRdb to the immunoSEQ multiplex PCR reads, yields one record per CDR3 protein. The sample consists of around 300,000 distinct CDR3 sequences, roughly 85% of them appearing once. This entry comes from a study of CD8 T cells in Susac syndrome. The source is a human donor with multiple sclerosis. Input material: CD8+ T cells from PBMCs.

The DNA for the CDR3 is TGTGCCAGCAGTCCGGGGACTAGCGGGGTATACAATGAGCAGTTCTTC. This translates into CASSPGTSGVYNEQFF. The chain has TRBV27 and TRBJ2-1; 13 nucleotides line up with TRBD2. CDR3 length: 16 amino acids. CDR1 and CDR2 (germline): MNHEY, SMNVEV (reference sequence). Trimming cost V 5 bases and J 4 bases; bases outside gene matches: 5.